This TCR beta chain was sequenced in a study of response to subunit inactivated influenza vaccine. Germline V gives CDR1 KGHDR, CDR2 SFDVKD. Trimming took off 3 bases at V and 6 bases at J, with 14 bases between the two ends. The CDR3 extends over 14 amino acids. TCRdb called the RT-PCR reads again in MiXCR, with one record for every CDR3 protein. This sample yields around 200,000 distinct CDR3 sequences, of which approximately 8.7% are seen a single time; approximately 10% belongs to the top ten. Findings and caveats of the study: It was the authors' suggestion that each seasonal influenza vaccination recruits few new T cells.

This clonotype occurred many times. As yet, its antigen is unknown. The sequencing here drew on non-naive T cells sorted from PBMCs, taken on the day of vaccination. The origin of this receptor is a man aged 50 or older who received an inactivated influenza vaccine. This chain connects TRBV24-1 to TRBJ2-7; D possibly corresponds to TRBD1 (7 bases). CDR3 DNA: TGTGCCACCAGTGATCTCGGAGGGGGCGGCGAGCAGTACTTC. It codes for CATSDLGGGGEQYF.